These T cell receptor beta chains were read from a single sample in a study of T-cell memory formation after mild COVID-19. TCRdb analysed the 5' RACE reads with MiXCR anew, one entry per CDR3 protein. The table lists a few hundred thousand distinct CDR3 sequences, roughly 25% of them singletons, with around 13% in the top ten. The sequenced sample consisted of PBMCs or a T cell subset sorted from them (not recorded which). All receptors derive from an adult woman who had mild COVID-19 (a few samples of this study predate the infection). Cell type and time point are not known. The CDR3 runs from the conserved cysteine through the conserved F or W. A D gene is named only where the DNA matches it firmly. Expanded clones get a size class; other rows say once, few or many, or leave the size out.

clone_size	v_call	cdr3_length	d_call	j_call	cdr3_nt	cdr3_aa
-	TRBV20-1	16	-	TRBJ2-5	TGCAGTGCTAGAGATTTTCTAGCGCCTTCGCAAGAGACCCAGTACTTC	CSARDFLAPSQETQYF
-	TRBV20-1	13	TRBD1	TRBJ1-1	TGCAGTGCTGTCCGGGACAGAAACACTGAAGCTTTCTTT	CSAVRDRNTEAFF
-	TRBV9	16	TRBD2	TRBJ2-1	TGTGCCAGCAGCGTAGGCCTAGCGGGAGGTCGGAATGAGCAGTTCTTC	CASSVGLAGGRNEQFF
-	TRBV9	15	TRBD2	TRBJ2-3	TGTGCCAGCAGCGGGACCGGGAGGGCGCCAGATACGCAGTATTTT	CASSGTGRAPDTQYF
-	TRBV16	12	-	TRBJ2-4	TGTGCCAGCAGCCATGGATTGGACATTCAGTACTTC	CASSHGLDIQYF
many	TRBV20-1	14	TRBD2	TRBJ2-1	TGCAGTGCTAGAGGTAGCGGGGGTATCTATGAGCAGTTCTTC	CSARGSGGIYEQFF
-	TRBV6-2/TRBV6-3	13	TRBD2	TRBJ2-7	TGTGCCAGCACCGGGACTAGTTTCTACGAGCAGTACTTC	CASTGTSFYEQYF
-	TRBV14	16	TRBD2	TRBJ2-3	TGTGCCAGCAGCCCTGTTTGGGGGAGGGCTGCAGATACGCAGTATTTT	CASSPVWGRAADTQYF
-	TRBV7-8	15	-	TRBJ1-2	TGTGCCAGCAGCTTAGGTGATTGGCATGGAGAGGGCTACACCTTC	CASSLGDWHGEGYTF
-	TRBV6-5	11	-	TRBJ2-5	TGTGCCAGCAGTTACCGAGCAGCCCAGTACTTC	CASSYRAAQYF